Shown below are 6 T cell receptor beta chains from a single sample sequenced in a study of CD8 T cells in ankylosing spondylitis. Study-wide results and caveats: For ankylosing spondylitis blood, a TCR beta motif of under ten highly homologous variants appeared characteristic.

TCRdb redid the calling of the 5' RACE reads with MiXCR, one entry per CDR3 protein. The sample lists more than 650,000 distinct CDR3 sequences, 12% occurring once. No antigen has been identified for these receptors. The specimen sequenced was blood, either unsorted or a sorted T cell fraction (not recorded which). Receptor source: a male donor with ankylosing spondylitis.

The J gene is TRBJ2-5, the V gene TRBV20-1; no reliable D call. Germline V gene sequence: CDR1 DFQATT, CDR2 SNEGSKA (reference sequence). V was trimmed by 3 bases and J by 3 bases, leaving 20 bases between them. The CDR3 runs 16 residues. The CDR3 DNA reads TGCAGTGCTAGCCGGGCTACGGTTAATTATAAAGAGACCCAGTACTTC. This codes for CSASRATVNYKETQYF.

The chain's CDR3 is CASSLTGTQNIQYF. The CDR3 bases are TGTGCCAGCAGCCTTACAGGGACCCAAAACATTCAGTACTTC. The genes are TRBV4-2 and TRBJ2-4; a weak D match, TRBD1 (6 bases). The CDR3 is 14 residues long. CDR1 LGHNA and CDR2 YNFKEQ come from the germline V gene. V was trimmed by 4 bases and J by 5 bases, leaving 12 bases between them.

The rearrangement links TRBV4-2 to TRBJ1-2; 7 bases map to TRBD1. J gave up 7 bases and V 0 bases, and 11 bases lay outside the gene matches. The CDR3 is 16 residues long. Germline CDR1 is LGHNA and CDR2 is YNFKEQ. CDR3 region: CASSQEVGTDTSGYTF. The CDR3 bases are TGTGCCAGCAGCCAAGAAGTAGGGACAGACACTTCTGGCTACACCTTC.

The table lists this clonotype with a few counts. DNA of the CDR3: TGTGCCAGCACCCCTTGGCGGGAGATTGAAGAGACCCAGTACTTC. This encodes CASTPWREIEETQYF. This sequence joins TRBV7-2 and TRBJ2-5, with TRBD2 identical over 7 bases. Germline values: CDR1 SGHTA, CDR2 FQGNSA. The V and J ends lost 7 bases and 3 bases, in that order; junction bases with no gene match: 11. The CDR3 sequence is 15 residues long.

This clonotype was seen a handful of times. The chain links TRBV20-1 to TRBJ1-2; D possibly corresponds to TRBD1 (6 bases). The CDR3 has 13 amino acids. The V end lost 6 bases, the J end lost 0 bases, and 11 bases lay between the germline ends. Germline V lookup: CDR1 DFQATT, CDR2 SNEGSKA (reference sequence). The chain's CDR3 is CSAEDRTNYGYTF. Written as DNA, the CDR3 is TGCAGTGCCGAGGACAGAACTAACTATGGCTACACCTTC.

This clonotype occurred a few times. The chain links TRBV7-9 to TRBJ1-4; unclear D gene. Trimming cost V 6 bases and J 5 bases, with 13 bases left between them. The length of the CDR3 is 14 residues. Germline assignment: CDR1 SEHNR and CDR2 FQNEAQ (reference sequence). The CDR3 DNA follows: TGTGCCAGCAGAGGACGGAGACTGAATGAAAAACTGTTTTTT. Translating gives CASRGRRLNEKLFF.